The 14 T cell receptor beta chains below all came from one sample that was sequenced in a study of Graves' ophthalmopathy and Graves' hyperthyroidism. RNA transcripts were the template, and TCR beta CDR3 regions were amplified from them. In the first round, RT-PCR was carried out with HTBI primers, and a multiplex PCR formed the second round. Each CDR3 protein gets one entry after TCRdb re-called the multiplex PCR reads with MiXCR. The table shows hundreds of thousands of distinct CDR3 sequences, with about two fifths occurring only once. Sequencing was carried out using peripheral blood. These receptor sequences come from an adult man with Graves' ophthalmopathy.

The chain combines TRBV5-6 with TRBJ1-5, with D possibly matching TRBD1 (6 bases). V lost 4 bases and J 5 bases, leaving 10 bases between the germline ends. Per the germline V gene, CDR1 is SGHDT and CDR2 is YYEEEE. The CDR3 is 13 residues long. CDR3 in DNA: TGTGCCAGCAGCCCCAGGGGAGATCAGCCCCAGCATTTT. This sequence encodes CASSPRGDQPQHF.

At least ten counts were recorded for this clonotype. CDR3 DNA: TGCGCCAGCAGTTATCGTTCAGGGCCGACGGGCGGCTACACCTTC. Translated, it gives CASSYRSGPTGGYTF. The chain uses TRBV5-1 and TRBJ1-2; D is possibly TRBD1 (5 bases). V lost 5 bases and J 8 bases, leaving 22 bases between the germline ends. CDR1 is SGHRS, CDR2 YFSETQ, per germline. The CDR3 is made up of 15 amino acids.

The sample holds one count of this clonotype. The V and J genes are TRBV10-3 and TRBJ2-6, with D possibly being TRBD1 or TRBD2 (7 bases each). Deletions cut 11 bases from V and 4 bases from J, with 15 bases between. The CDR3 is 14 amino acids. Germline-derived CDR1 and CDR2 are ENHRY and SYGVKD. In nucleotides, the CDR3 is TGTGCCGCCAGGGGGGGGAGAGGGGCCAACGTCCTGACTTTC. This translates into CAARGGRGANVLTF.

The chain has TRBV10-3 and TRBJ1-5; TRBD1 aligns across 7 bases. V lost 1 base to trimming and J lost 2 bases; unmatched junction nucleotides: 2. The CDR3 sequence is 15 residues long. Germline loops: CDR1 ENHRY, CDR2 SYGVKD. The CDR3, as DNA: TGTGCCATCAGTGAGTTAGGACAGGGCAATCAGCCCCAGCATTTT. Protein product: CAISELGQGNQPQHF.

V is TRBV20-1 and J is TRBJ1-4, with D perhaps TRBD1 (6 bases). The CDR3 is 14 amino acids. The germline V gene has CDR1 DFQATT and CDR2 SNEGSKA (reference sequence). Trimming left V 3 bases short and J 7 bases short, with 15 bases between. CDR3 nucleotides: TGCAGTGCTAGTGACGGGGCAGGGGCTGAAAAACTGTTTTTT. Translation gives CSASDGAGAEKLFF.

For the CDR3, the DNA is TGTGCCAGCAGCACTTGGGGGGGGGACAGGGGACTCGCTAACTATGGCTACACCTTC. Its protein is CASSTWGGDRGLANYGYTF. The V call is TRBV7-9, the J call TRBJ1-2; 10 nucleotides agree with TRBD1. V was pared by 5 bases and J by 0 bases, with 15 bases of the junction left unmatched. Germline lookup yields CDR1 SEHNR and CDR2 FQNEAQ (reference sequence). The CDR3 totals 19 residues.

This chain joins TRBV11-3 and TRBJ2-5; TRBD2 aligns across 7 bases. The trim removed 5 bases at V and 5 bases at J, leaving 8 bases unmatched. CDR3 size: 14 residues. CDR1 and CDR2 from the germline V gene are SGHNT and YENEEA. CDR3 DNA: TGTGCCAGCAGCCCCACGGCGGGAGACGAGACCCAGTACTTC. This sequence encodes CASSPTAGDETQYF.

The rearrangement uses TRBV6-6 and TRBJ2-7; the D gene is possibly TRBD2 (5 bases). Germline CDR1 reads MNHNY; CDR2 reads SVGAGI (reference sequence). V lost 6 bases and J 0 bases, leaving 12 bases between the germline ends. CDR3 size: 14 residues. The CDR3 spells CASRETGSSYEQYF. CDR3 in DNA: TGTGCCAGCAGGGAGACGGGGAGCTCCTACGAGCAGTACTTC.

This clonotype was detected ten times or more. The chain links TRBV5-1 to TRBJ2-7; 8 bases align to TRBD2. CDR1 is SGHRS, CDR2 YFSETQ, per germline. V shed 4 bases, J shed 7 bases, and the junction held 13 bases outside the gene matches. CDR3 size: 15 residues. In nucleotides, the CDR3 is TGCGCCAGCAGCCCAGGACACGGGAGGGAGCGGGAGCAGTACTTC. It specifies CASSPGHGREREQYF.

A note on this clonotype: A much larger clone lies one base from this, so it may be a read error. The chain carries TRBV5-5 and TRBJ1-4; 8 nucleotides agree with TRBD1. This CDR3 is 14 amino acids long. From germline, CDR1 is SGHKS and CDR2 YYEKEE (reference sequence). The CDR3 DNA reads TGCGCCAGCACACAGGGGGGCGCGGCTGAAAAACTGCTTTTT. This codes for CASTQGGAAEKLLF.

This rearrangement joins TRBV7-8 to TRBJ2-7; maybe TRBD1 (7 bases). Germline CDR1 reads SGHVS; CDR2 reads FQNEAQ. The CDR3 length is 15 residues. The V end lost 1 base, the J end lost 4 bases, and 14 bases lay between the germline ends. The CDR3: CASSLGVTGTYEQYF. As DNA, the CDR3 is TGTGCCAGCAGCTTAGGTGTGACAGGGACTTACGAGCAGTACTTC.

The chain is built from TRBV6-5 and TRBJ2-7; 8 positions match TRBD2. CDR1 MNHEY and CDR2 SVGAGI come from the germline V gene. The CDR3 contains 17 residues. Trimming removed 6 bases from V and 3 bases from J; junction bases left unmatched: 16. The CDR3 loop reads CASSPYQSGSQFYEQYF. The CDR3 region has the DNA TGTGCCAGCAGCCCGTATCAAAGCGGGAGCCAGTTCTACGAGCAGTACTTC.

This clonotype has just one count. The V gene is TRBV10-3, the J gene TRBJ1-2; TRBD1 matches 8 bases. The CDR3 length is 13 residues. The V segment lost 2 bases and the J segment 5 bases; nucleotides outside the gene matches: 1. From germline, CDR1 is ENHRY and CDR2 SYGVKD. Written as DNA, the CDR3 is TGTGCCATCAGTGAGACAGGGGGGTATGGCTACACCTTC. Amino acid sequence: CAISETGGYGYTF.

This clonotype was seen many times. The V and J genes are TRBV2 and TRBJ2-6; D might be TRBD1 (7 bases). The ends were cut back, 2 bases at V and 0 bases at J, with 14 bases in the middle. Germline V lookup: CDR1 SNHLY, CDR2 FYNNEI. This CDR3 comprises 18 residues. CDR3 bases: TGTGCCAGCAGTGAAATTCGGCGGGACAGCTCTGGGGCCAACGTCCTGACTTTC. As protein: CASSEIRRDSSGANVLTF.